This entry lists 4 T cell receptor beta chains sequenced from one sample in a study of OX40 agonist ivuxolimab in advanced cancers. Clones were read by immunoSEQ multiplex PCR, and TCRdb kept only the in-frame ones, dropping some. This table has several thousand clones, 73% appearing once. The material sequenced was CD4+ or CD8+ T cells sorted from blood, taken in a trial of the OX40 agonist ivuxolimab. The receptors here all came from an adult with an advanced solid tumor such as melanoma, head and neck, liver or kidney cancer.

The chain joins TRBV27 to TRBJ2-2, with D maybe TRBD1 (6 bases). CDR1 is MNHEY, CDR2 SMNVEV, per germline (reference sequence). CDR3 length equals 15 residues. V gave up 6 bases and J gave up 7 bases, with 18 bases separating them. CDR3 residues: CASSTLPGAGGELFF. DNA of the CDR3: TGTGCCAGCAGCACCCTGCCAGGGGCGGGCGGGGAGCTGTTTTTT.

The rearrangement links TRBV4-3 to TRBJ2-1, with 7 bases that match TRBD1. This CDR3 has 14 residues. With V trimmed by 3 bases and J by 8 bases, 7 bases remained unmatched. From germline, CDR1 is LGHNA and CDR2 YSLEER. The CDR3 region has the DNA TGCGCCAGCAGCCATAGACAGGGTAGAGATGAGCAGTTCTTC. This sequence encodes CASSHRQGRDEQFF.

This clone turned up a few times. The chain couples TRBV2 to TRBJ2-7; unclear D gene. The germline CDR1 and CDR2 sequences are SNHLY and FYNNEI. This CDR3 contains 11 residues. Trimming pared 8 bases from V and 4 bases from J, leaving 9 bases between. The CDR3 sequence is CASAVRYEQYF. CDR3 DNA sequence: TGTGCCAGCGCAGTCCGGTACGAGCAGTACTTC.

This chain connects TRBV28 to TRBJ2-5; 11 nucleotides agree with TRBD2. There are 16 residues in the CDR3. Trimming took 3 bases from V and 5 from J; bases not matched to a gene: 8. Germline CDR1 MDHEN, CDR2 SYDVKM. The CDR3 DNA is TGTGCCAGCAGTTTCTGGACTAGCGGGCGCAAGGAGACCCAGTACTTC. Translation: CASSFWTSGRKETQYF. The whole variable domain, remainder taken from reference TRBV28 and TRBJ2-5, is DVKVTQSSRYLVKRTGEKVFLECVQDMDHENMFWYRQDPGLGLRLIYFSYDVKMKEKGDIPEGYSVSREKKERFSLILESASTNQTSMYLCASSFWTSGRKETQYFGPGTRLLVL.